The source of this T cell receptor beta chain is a study of T cell responses to AZD1222 COVID-19 vaccine. The germline V gene has CDR1 SGHAT and CDR2 FQNNGV. The CDR3 loop spans 13 amino acids. Trimming left V 5 bases short and J 6 bases short, with 10 bases between. The protocol was immunoSEQ multiplex PCR, while the TCRdb copy is restricted to in-frame clones and leaves out a portion. The sample includes about 170,000 clones, approximately 95% of them seen just once. The rearrangement uses TRBV11-2 and TRBJ2-2, with unresolved D. Sequenced here: peripheral blood, sampled on day 0 of AZD1222 vaccination. The sequence was obtained from an adult in good health. As DNA, the CDR3 is TGTGCCAGCAGCCCCGATACGGCCGGGGAGCTGTTTTTT. This sequence encodes CASSPDTAGELFF.